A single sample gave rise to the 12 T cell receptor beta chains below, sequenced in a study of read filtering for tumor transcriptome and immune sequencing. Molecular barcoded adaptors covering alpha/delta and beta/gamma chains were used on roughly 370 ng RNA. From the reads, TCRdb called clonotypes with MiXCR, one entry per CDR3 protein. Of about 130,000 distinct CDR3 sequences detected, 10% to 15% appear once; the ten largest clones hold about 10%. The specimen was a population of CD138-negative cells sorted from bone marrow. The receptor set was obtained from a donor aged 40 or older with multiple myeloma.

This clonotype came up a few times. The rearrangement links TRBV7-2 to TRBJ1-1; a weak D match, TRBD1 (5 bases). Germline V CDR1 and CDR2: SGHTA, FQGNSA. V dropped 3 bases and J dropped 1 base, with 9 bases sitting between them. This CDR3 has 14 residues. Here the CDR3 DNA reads TGTGCCAGCAGCTTTCAACAGGCGAACACTGAAGCTTTCTTT. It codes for CASSFQQANTEAFF.

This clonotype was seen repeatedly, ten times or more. The CDR3 nucleotides are TGTGCCAGCAGCGGCAGGGGGCCCGGGGGCAATGAGCAGTTCTTC. This gives the protein CASSGRGPGGNEQFF. The rearrangement links TRBV7-9 to TRBJ2-1, with 8 positions matching TRBD1. The V gene end was trimmed by 5 bases and the J gene end by 6 bases; junction bases not matched to a gene: 9. This CDR3 spans 15 amino acids. Germline assignment: CDR1 SEHNR and CDR2 FQNEAQ (reference sequence).

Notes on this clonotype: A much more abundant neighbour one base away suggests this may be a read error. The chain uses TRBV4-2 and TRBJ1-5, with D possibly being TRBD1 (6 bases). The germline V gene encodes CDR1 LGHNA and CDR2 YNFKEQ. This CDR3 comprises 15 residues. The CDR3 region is CASGQEGQKNQPQHF. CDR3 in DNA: TGTGCCAGCGGCCAAGAAGGACAGAAGAATCAGCCCCAGCATTTT.

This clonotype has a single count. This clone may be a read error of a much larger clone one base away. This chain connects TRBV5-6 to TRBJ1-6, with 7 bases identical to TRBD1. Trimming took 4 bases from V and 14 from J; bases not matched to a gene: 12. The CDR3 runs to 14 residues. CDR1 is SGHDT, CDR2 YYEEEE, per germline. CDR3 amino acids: CASSPGTVDKTLHF. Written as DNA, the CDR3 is TGTGCCAGCAGCCCAGGGACAGTGGATAAGACCCTCCACTTT.

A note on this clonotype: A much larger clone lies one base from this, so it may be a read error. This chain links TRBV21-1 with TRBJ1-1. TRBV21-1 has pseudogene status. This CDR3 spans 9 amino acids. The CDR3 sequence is CASSKDAFF. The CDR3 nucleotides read TGTGCCAGCAGCAAAGATGCTTTCTTT.

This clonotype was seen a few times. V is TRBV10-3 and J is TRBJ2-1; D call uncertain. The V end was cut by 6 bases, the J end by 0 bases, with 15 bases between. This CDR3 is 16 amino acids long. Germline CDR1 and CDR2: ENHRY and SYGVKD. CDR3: CAISGQLSSSYNEQFF. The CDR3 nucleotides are TGTGCCATCAGCGGTCAACTATCGAGCTCCTACAATGAGCAGTTCTTC.

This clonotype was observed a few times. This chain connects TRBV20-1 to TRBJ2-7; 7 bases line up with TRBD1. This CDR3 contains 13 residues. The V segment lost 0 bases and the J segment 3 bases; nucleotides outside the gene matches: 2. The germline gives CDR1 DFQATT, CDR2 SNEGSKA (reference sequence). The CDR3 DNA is TGCAGTGCTAGAGATTGGGACAGCTACGAGCAGTACTTC. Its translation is CSARDWDSYEQYF.

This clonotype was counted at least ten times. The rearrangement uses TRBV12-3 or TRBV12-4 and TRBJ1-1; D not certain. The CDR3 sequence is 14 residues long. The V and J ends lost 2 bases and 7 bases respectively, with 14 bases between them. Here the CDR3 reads CASSLSWGTDEAFF. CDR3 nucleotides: TGTGCCAGCAGTTTATCCTGGGGAACTGATGAAGCTTTCTTT.

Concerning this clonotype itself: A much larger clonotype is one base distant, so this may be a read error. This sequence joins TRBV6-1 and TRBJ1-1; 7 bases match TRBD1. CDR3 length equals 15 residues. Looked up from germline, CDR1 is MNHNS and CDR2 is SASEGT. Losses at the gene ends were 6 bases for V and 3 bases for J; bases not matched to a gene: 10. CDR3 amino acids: CASSSQGSGDTEAFF. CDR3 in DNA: TGTGCCAGCAGCTCACAGGGGTCGGGGGACACTGAAGCTTTCTTT.

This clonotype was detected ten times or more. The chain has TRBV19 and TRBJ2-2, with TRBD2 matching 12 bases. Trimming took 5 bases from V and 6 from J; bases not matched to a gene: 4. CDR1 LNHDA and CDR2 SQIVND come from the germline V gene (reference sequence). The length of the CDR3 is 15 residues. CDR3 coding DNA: TGTGCCAGTAGTCCTAGCGGGAGGGCCTCCGGGGAGCTGTTTTTT. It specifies CASSPSGRASGELFF. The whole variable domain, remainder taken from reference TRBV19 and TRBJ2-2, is DGGITQSPKYLFRKEGQNVTLSCEQNLNHDAMYWYRQDPGQGLRLIYYSQIVNDFQKGDIAEGYSVSREKKESFPLTVTSAQKNPTAFYLCASSPSGRASGELFFGEGSRLTVL.

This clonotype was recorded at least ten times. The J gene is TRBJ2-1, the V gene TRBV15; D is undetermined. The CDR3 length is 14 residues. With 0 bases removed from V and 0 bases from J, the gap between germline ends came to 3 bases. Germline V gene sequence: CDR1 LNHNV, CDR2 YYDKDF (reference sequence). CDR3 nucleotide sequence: TGTGCCACCAGCAGAGAAAACTCCTACAATGAGCAGTTCTTC. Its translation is CATSRENSYNEQFF.

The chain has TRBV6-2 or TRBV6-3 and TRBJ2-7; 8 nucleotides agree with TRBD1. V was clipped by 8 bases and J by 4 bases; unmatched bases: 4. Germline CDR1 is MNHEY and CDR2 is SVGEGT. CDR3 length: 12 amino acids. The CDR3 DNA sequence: TGTGCCAGCGGACAGGGTTCGTACGAGCAGTACTTC. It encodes CASGQGSYEQYF.